One and the same sample provided the 5 T cell receptor beta chains below, sequenced in a study of blood T cell repertoires in COVID-19. Sequenced by immunoSEQ multiplex PCR; TCRdb stores in-frame clones only, minus some. The sample shows more than 95,000 clones, around 81% of them seen only once. The sample taken for sequencing was peripheral blood. The receptor set was obtained from a woman between 45 and 60 years old with acute or convalescent COVID-19.

This clone was picked up a small number of times. V gene TRBV7-2 combines with J gene TRBJ1-1, with a tentative D call TRBD1 (5 bases). CDR1 is SGHTA and CDR2 is FQGNSA in the germline V gene. The V end was cut by 4 bases, the J end by 5 bases, with 17 bases between. CDR3 length: 15 amino acids. The CDR3 sequence is CASSSRAQGDTEAFF. The DNA for the CDR3 is TGTGCCAGCAGCTCCCGGGCCCAGGGCGATACTGAAGCTTTCTTT.

This chain links TRBV30 with TRBJ1-1; TRBD1 aligns across 10 bases. The V gene's germline CDR1 is GTSNPN and CDR2 SVGIG (reference sequence). V shed 7 bases, J shed 1 base, and the junction held 3 bases outside the gene matches. The CDR3 covers 13 residues. The CDR3 DNA follows: TGTGCCTTTGACAGGGGGCAGAACACTGAAGCTTTCTTT. This gives the protein CAFDRGQNTEAFF.

V is TRBV15 and J is TRBJ2-7; 10 positions match TRBD1. CDR1 and CDR2 (germline): LNHNV, YYDKDF (reference sequence). CDR3 length: 19 amino acids. V lost 5 bases, J lost 1 base, and 17 bases stayed unmatched. CDR3: CATSGTLTGGHSASYEQYF. The DNA of the CDR3 is TGTGCCACCAGCGGAACCCTGACAGGGGGCCACTCCGCGTCCTACGAGCAGTACTTC.

This clone was observed a few times. The V and J genes are TRBV19 and TRBJ1-4, with D perhaps matching TRBD1 (5 bases). The CDR3 has 13 residues. Germline lookup yields CDR1 LNHDA and CDR2 SQIVND (reference sequence). Trimming cost V 6 bases and J 1 base, with 6 bases left between them. The CDR3 protein is CASRGVTNEKLFF. The CDR3 DNA follows: TGTGCCAGTAGAGGGGTAACTAATGAAAAACTGTTTTTT.

The V gene is TRBV7-2, the J gene TRBJ1-1; D is possibly TRBD1 (5 bases). This CDR3 is built from 15 residues. Germline CDR1 is SGHTA and CDR2 is FQGNSA. With 1 base removed from V and 5 bases from J, the gap between germline ends came to 14 bases. Written as DNA, the CDR3 is TGTGCCAGCAGCTTAGAAGGACGGGGGGGGACTGAAGCTTTCTTT. Translating it yields CASSLEGRGGTEAFF.